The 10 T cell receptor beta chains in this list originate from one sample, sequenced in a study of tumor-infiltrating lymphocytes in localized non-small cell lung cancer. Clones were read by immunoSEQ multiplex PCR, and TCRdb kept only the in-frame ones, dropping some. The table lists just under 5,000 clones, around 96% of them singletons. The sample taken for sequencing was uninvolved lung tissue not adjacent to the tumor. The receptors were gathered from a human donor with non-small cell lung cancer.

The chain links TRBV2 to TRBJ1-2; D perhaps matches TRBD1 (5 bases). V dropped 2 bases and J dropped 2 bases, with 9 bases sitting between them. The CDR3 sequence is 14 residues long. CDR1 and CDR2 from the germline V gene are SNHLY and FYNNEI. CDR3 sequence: CASSERPGNYGYTF. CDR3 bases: TGTGCCAGCAGTGAACGGCCAGGGAACTATGGCTACACCTTC.

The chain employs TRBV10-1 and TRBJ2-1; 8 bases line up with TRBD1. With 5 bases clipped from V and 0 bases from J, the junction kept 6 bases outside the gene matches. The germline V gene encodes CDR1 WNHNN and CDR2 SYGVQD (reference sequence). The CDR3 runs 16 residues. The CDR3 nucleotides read TGCGCCAGCAGTAAAAGGGGACAGGTCTCCTACAATGAGCAGTTCTTC. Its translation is CASSKRGQVSYNEQFF.

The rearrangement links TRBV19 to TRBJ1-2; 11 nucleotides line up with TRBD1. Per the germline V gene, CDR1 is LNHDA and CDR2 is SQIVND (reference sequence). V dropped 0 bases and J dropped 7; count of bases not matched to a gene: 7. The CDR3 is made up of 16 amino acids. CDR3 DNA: TGTGCCAGTAGTATAGACCACGGGACAGGGGGAAGTGGCTACACCTTC. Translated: CASSIDHGTGGSGYTF.

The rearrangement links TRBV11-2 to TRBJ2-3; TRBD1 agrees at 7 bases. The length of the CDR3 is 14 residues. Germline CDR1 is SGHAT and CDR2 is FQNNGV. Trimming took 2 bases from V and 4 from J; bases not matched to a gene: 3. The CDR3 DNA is TGTGCCAGCAGCTTATTCCAGGGGGCAGATACGCAGTATTTT. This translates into CASSLFQGADTQYF. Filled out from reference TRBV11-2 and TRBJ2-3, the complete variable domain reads EAGVAQSPRYKIIEKRQSVAFWCNPISGHATLYWYQQILGQGPKLLIQFQNNGVVDDSQLPKDRFSAERLKGVDSTLKIQPAKLEDSAVYLCASSLFQGADTQYFGPGTRLTVL.

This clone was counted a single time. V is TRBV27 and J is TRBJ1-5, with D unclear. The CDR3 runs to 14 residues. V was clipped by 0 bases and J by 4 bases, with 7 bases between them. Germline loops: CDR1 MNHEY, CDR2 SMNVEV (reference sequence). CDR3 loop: CASSLSFANQPQHF. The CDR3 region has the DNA TGTGCCAGCAGTTTATCGTTTGCGAATCAGCCCCAGCATTTT.

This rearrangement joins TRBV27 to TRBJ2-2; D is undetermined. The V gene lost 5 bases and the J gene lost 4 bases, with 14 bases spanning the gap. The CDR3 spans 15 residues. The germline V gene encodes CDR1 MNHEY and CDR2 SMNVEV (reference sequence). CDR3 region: CASSNRDGSTGELFF. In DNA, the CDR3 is TGTGCCAGCAGTAACAGAGATGGAAGCACCGGGGAGCTGTTTTTT.

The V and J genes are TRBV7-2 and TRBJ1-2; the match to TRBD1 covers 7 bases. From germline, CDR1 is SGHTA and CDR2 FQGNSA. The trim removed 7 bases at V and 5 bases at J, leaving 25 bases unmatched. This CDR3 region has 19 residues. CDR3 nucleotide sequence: TGTGCCAGCAACCCTGGTGGGGCCATCAGTAGACAGGGTTTATATGGCTACACCTTC. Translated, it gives CASNPGGAISRQGLYGYTF.

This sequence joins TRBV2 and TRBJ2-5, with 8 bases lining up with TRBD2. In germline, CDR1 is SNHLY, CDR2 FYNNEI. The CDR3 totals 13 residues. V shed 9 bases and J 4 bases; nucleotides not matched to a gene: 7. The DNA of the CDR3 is TGTGCCAGTAGGCGGGAGGTTGCAGAGACCCAGTACTTC. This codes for CASRREVAETQYF.

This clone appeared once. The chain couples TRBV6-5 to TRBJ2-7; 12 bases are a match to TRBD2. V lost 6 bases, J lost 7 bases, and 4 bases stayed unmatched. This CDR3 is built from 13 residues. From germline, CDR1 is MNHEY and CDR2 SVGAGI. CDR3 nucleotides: TGTGCCAGCAGGCGGACTAGCGGGACGGAGCAGTACTTC. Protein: CASRRTSGTEQYF.

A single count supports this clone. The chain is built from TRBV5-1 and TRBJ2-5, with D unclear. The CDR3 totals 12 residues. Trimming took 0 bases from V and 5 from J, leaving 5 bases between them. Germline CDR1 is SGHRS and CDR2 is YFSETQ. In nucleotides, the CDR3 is TGCGCCAGCAGCTTGGTCGGGGAGACCCAGTACTTC. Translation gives CASSLVGETQYF. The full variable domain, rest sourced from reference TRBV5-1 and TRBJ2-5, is KAGVTQTPRYLIKTRGQQVTLSCSPISGHRSVSWYQQTPGQGLQFLFEYFSETQRNKGNFPGRFSGRQFSNSRSEMNVSTLELGDSALYLCASSLVGETQYFGPGTRLLVL.